Each of the 2 T cell receptor beta chains below was sequenced from the same sample in a study of T cell responses to AZD1222 COVID-19 vaccine. Only in-frame clones appear in the TCRdb table, and some are missing; sequencing was by immunoSEQ multiplex PCR. The sample lists about 120,000 clones, approximately 85% occurring once. The specimen comprised peripheral blood, sampled on day 0 of AZD1222 vaccination. These TCRs come from an adult in good health.

This chain links TRBV3-1 (or the pseudogene TRBV3-2) with TRBJ1-1; no reliable D call. The CDR3 has 18 residues. Deletions cut 0 bases from V and 0 bases from J, with 17 bases between. Germline V gene sequence: CDR1 LGHDT, CDR2 YNNKEL (reference sequence). The CDR3 DNA sequence: TGTGCCAGCAGCCAAGACCCGGTACCAGTGGGGATGAACACTGAAGCTTTCTTT. This gives the protein CASSQDPVPVGMNTEAFF.

This sequence joins TRBV6-1 and TRBJ1-2, with D possibly being TRBD1 (6 bases). Germline CDR1 MNHNS, CDR2 SASEGT. Deletions cut 3 bases from V and 1 base from J, with 21 bases between. CDR3 length: 18 amino acids. Here the CDR3 reads CASSDRPNRDPINYGYTF. The CDR3 DNA is TGTGCCAGCAGTGACCGCCCAAACAGGGATCCTATTAACTATGGCTACACCTTC.